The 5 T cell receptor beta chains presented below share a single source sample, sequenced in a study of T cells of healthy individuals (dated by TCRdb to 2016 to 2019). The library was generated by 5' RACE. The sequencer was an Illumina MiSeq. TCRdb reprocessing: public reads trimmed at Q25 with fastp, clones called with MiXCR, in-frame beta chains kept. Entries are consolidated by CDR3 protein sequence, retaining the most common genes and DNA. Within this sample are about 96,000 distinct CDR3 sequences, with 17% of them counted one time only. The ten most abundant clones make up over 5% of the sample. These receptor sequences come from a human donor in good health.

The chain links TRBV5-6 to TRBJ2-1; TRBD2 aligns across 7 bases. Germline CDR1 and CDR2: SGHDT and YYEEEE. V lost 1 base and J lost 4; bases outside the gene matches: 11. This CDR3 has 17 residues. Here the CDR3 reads CASSLSLGGSTYNEQFF. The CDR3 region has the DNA TGTGCCAGCAGCTTGTCTCTGGGGGGGTCTACTTACAATGAGCAGTTCTTC. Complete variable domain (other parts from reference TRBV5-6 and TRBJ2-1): DAGVTQSPTHLIKTRGQQVTLRCSPKSGHDTVSWYQQALGQGPQFIFQYYEEEERQRGNFPDRFSGHQFPNYSSELNVNALLLGDSALYLCASSLSLGGSTYNEQFFGPGTRLTVL.

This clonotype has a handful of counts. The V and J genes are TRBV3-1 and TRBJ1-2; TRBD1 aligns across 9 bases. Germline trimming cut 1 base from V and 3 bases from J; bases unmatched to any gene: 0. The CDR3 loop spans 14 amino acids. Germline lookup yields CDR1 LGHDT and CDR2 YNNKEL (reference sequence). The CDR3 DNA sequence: TGTGCCAGCAGCCAAGGGACAGGGGACTATGGCTACACCTTC. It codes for CASSQGTGDYGYTF.

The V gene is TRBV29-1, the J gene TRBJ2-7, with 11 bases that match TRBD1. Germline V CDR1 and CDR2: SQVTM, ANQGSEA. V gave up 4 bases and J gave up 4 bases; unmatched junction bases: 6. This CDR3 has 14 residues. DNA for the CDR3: TGCAGCGTTGTTGGACAGGGGGCATTATACGAGCAGTACTTC. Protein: CSVVGQGALYEQYF.

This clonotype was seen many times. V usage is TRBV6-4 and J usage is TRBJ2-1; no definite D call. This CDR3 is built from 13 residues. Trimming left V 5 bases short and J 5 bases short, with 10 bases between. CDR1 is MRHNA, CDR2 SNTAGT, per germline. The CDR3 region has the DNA TGTGCCAGCAGTCTGGGTCCCCACAATGAGCAGTTCTTC. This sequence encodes CASSLGPHNEQFF.

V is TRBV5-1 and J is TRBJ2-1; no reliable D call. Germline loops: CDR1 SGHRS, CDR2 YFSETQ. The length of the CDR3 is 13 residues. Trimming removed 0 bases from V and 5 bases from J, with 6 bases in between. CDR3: CASSLEANNEQFF. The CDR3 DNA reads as TGCGCCAGCAGCTTGGAAGCCAACAATGAGCAGTTCTTC.